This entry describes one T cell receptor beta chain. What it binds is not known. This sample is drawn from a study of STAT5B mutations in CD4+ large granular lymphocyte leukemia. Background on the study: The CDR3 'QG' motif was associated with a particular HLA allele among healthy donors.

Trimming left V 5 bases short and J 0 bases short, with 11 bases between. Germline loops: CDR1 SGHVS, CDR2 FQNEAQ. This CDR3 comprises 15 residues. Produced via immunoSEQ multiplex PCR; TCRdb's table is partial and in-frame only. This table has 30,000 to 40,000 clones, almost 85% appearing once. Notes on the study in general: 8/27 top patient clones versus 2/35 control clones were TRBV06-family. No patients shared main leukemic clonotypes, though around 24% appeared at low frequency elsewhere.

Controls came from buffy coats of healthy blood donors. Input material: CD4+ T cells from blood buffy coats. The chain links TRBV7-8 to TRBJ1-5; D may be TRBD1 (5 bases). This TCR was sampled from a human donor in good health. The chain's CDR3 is CASSVTGLSNQPQHF. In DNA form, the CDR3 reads TGTGCCAGCAGCGTGACGGGGCTTAGCAATCAGCCCCAGCATTTT.